This T cell receptor (beta chain) was profiled in a study of cytomegalovirus exposure and HLA in healthy donors. Study-wide points: In a later analysis, most CMV-associated TCR beta chains appeared HLA-restricted. Both high specificity and high sensitivity reportedly marked the classifier's diagnosis of cytomegalovirus status. Among donors in an Asian-associated ancestry cluster, a later analysis reportedly found fewer N-insertions than the approximately 700-donor mean. An analysis done earlier found most TCR beta V segments productive about 90% or about 30% of the time.

The CDR3 totals 15 residues. The V gene's germline CDR1 is MNHEY and CDR2 SMNVEV (reference sequence). The germline V and J ends were trimmed by 6 bases and 6 bases, with 18 bases remaining between them. Concerning this clone: Its antigen is unidentified.

The study ran its PCR with 60 Vbeta and 13 Jbeta primers. The method was immunoSEQ multiplex PCR; TCRdb's version includes in-frame clones alone and lacks a portion of them. The repertoire has 100,000 to 150,000 clones, 81% of them found once; the top ten carry 3% to 4%. This TCR was recovered from a man between 18 and 35 years old in good health and CMV-seropositive. The sample comprised PBMCs. The rearrangement links TRBV27 to TRBJ1-5; tentative D call: TRBD1 (5 bases). The CDR3 loop is CASSGGAFWGQPQHF. The CDR3 DNA sequence: TGTGCCAGCAGCGGGGGAGCATTTTGGGGTCAGCCCCAGCATTTT.